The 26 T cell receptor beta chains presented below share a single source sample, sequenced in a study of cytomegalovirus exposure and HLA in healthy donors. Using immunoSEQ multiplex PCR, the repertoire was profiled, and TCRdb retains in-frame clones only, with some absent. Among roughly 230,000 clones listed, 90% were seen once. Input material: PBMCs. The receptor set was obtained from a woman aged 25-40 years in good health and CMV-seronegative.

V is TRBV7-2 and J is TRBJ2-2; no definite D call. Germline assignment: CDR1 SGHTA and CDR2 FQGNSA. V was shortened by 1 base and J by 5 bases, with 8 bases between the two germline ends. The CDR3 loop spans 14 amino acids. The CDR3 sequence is CASSLVTGTGELFF. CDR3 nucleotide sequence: TGTGCCAGCAGCTTAGTGACTGGAACCGGGGAGCTGTTTTTT. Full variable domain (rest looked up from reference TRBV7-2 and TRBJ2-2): GAGVSQSPSNKVTEKGKDVELRCDPISGHTALYWYRQSLGQGLEFLIYFQGNSAPDKSGLPSDRFSAERTGGSVSTLTIQRTQQEDSAVYLCASSLVTGTGELFFGEGSRLTVL.

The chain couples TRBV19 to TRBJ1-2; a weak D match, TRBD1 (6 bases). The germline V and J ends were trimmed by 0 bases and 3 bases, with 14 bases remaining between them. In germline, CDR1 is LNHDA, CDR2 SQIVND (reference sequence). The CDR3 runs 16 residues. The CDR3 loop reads CASSIDRGRGYYGYTF. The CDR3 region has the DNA TGTGCCAGTAGTATAGATCGGGGCAGGGGATACTATGGCTACACCTTC.

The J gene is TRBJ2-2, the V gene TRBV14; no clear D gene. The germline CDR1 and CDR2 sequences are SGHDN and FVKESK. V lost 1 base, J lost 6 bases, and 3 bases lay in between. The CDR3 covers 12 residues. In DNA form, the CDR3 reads TGTGCCAGCAGCCAAGTTCCCGGGGAGCTGTTTTTT. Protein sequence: CASSQVPGELFF. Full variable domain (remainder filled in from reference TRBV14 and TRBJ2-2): EAGVTQFPSHSVIEKGQTVTLRCDPISGHDNLYWYRRVMGKEIKFLLHFVKESKQDESGMPNNRFLAERTGGTYSTLKVQPAELEDSGVYFCASSQVPGELFFGEGSRLTVL.

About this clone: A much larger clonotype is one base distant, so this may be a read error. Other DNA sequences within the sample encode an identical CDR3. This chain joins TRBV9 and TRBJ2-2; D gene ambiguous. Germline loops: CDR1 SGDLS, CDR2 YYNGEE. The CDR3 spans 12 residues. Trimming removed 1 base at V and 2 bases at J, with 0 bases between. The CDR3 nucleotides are TGTGCCAGCAGCGTAAACACCGGGGAGCTGTTTTTT. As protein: CASSVNTGELFF.

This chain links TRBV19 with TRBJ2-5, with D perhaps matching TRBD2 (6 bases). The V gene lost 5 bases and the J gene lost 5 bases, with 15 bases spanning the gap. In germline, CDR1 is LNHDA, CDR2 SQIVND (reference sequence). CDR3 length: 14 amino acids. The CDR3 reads CASSPGARRETQYF. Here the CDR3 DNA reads TGTGCCAGTAGTCCGGGAGCCCGGCGGGAGACCCAGTACTTC.

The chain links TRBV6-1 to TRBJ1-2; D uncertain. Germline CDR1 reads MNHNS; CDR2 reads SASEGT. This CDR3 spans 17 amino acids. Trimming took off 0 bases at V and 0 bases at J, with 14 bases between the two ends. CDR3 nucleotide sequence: TGTGCCAGCAGTGAAGCTACTAGACGGGTAGCTAACTATGGCTACACCTTC. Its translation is CASSEATRRVANYGYTF.

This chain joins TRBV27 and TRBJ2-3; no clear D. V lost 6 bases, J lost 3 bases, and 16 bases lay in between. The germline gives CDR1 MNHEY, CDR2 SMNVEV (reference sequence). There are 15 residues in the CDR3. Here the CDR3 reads CASSHKGVTTDTQYF. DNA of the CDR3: TGTGCCAGCAGCCATAAAGGCGTTACGACAGATACGCAGTATTTT.

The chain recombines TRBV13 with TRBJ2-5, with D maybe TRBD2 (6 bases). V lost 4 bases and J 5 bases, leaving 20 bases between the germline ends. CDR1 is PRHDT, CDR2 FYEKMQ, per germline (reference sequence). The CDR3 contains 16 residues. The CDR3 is CASSSRSGGRGETQYF. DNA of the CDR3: TGTGCCAGCAGCTCTAGGTCTGGAGGGAGAGGGGAGACCCAGTACTTC.

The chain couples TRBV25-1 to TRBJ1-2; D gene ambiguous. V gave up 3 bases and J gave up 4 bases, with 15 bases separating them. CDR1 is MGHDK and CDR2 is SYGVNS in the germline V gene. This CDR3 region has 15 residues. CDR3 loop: CASSDFMVGIYGYTF. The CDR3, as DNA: TGTGCCAGCAGTGATTTTATGGTGGGAATCTATGGCTACACCTTC.

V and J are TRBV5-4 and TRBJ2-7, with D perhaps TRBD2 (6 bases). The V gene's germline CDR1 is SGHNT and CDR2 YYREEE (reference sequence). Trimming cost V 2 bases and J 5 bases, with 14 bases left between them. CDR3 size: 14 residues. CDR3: CASSLGGPKNEQYF. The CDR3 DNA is TGTGCCAGCAGCTTAGGAGGGCCGAAGAACGAGCAGTACTTC.

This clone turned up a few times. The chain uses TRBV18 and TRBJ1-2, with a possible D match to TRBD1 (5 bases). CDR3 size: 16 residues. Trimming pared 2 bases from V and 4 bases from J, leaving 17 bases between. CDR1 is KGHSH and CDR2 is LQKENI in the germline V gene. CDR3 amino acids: CASSPATGAHGYGYTF. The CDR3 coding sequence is TGTGCCAGCTCACCAGCCACTGGGGCGCACGGCTATGGCTACACCTTC.

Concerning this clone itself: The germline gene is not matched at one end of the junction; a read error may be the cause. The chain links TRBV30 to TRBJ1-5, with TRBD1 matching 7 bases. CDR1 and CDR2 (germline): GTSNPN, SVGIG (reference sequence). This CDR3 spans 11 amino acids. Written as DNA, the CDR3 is TGTGCCTGGCGACAGGGTCAGTCCCAGCATTTT. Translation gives CAWRQGQSQHF.

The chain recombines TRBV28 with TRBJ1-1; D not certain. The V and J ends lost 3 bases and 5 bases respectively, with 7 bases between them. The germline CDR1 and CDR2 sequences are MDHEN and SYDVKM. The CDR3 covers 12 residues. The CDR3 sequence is CASSFSGTEAFF. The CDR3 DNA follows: TGTGCCAGCAGTTTTTCGGGGACTGAAGCTTTCTTT.

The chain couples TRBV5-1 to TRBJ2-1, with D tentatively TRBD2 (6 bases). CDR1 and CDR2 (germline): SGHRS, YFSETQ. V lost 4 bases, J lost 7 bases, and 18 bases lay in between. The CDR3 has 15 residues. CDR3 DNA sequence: TGCGCCAGCAGCCTGGTAACGGAGGGAGTAAATGAGCAGTTCTTC. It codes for CASSLVTEGVNEQFF.

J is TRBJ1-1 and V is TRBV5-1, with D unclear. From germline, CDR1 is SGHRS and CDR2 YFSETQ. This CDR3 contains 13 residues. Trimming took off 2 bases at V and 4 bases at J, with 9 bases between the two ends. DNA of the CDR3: TGCGCCAGCAGCTTTGGTGTGGGCACTGAAGCTTTCTTT. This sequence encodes CASSFGVGTEAFF.

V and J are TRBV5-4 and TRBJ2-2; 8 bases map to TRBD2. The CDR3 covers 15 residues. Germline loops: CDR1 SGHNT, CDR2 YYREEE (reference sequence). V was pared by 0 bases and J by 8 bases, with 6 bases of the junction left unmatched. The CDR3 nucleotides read TGTGCCAGCAGCTTGGCCGAAGCGGGAGTAGGGGAGCTGTTTTTT. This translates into CASSLAEAGVGELFF.

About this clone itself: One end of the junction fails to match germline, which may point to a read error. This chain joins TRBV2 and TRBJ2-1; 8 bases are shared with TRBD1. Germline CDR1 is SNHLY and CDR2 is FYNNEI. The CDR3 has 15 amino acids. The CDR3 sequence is CASREGTGSYNEQFF. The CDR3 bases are TGTGCCAGCAGGGAAGGGACAGGCTCCTACAATGAGCAGTTCTTC.

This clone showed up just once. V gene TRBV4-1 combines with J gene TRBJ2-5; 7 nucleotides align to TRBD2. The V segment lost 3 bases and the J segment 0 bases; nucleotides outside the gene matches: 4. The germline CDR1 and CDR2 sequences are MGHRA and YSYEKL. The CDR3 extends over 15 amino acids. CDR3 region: CASSHLGGNQETQYF. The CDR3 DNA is TGCGCCAGCAGCCATTTGGGGGGGAACCAAGAGACCCAGTACTTC.

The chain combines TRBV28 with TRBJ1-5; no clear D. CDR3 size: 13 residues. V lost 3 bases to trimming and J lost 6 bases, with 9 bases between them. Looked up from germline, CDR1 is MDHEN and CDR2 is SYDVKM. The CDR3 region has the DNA TGTGCCAGCAGTTTCTCGGGGTTTCAGCCCCAGCATTTT. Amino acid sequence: CASSFSGFQPQHF. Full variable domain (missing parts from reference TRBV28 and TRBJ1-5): DVKVTQSSRYLVKRTGEKVFLECVQDMDHENMFWYRQDPGLGLRLIYFSYDVKMKEKGDIPEGYSVSREKKERFSLILESASTNQTSMYLCASSFSGFQPQHFGDGTRLSIL.

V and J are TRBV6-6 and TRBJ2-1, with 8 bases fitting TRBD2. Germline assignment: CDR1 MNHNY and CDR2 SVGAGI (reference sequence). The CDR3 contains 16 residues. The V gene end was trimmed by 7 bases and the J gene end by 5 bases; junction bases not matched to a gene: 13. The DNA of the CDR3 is TGTGCCAGCATACCGACCGGGACTAGAGTGAACAATGAGCAGTTCTTC. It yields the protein CASIPTGTRVNNEQFF.

This chain's CDR3 is CAWSAGAGGSYNEQFF. CDR3 in DNA: TGTGCCTGGTCGGCCGGGGCAGGCGGAAGCTACAATGAGCAGTTCTTC. V gene TRBV30 combines with J gene TRBJ2-1; D assignment may be TRBD1 or TRBD2 (5 bases each). CDR3 length: 16 residues. CDR1 is GTSNPN, CDR2 SVGIG, per germline (reference sequence). V dropped 5 bases and J dropped 3 bases, with 20 bases sitting between them.

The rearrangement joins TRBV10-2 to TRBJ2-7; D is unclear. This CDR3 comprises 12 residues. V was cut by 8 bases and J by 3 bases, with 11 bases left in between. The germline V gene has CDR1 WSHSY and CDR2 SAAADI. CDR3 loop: CASAEMDYEQYF. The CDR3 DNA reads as TGCGCCAGCGCGGAGATGGACTACGAGCAGTACTTC.

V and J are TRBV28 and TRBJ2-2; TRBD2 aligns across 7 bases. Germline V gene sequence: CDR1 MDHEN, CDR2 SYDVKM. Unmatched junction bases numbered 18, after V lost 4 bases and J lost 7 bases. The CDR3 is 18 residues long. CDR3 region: CASSYMPRLVGGHGELFF. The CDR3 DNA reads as TGTGCCAGCAGTTACATGCCCCGATTGGTGGGAGGGCACGGGGAGCTGTTTTTT.

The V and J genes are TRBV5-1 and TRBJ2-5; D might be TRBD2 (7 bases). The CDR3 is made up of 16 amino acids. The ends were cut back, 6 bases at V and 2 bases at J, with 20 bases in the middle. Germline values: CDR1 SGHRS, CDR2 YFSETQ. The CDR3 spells CASTTVGGPPQETQYF. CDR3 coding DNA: TGCGCCAGCACGACAGTCGGGGGGCCTCCACAAGAGACCCAGTACTTC.

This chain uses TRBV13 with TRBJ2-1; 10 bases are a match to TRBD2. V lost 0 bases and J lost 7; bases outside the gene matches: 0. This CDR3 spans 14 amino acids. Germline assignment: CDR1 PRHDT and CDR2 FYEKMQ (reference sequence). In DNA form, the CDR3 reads TGTGCCAGCAGCTTAGGGACTAGCGGGAATGAGCAGTTCTTC. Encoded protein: CASSLGTSGNEQFF.

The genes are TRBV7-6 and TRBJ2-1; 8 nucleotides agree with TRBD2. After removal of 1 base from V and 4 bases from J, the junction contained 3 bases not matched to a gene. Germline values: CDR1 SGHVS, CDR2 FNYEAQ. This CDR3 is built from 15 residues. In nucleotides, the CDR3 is TGTGCCAGCAGCTTAGGAAGCGGGAGTTACAATGAGCAGTTCTTC. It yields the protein CASSLGSGSYNEQFF.